Presented here are 14 T cell receptor beta chains from one specimen sequenced in a study of blood T cell repertoires in COVID-19 (dated by TCRdb to about 2020). Library preparation employed the immunoSEQ multiplex PCR assay. This immuneACCESS table, as held by TCRdb, lists in-frame sequences with V and J called but not all clones. Of the missing ones, under half trace to an unresolved V gene in checked studies; the others have no known cause. This sample has fewer than 200,000 clones in its table, and more than 80% of those were observed once. 9.5% to 15% of the sample is in the top ten clones. The sequenced material came from peripheral blood. These receptors originate from a woman older than 75 with COVID-19, enrolled during active disease.

The CDR3 DNA follows: TGCGCCAGCAGCCCCCCCGCAGGCCTCTCCTACGAGCAGTACTTC. This sequence encodes CASSPPAGLSYEQYF. This chain connects TRBV5-1 to TRBJ2-7; D remains ambiguous. Trimming removed 4 bases from V and 0 bases from J, with 14 bases in between. Germline loops: CDR1 SGHRS, CDR2 YFSETQ. This CDR3 has 15 amino acids.

Here the CDR3 DNA reads TGTGCCAGCAGCTTAGTGGCCGGTCCGACAGCTGGAAACACCATATATTTT. Protein: CASSLVAGPTAGNTIYF. The chain couples TRBV7-9 to TRBJ1-3; D is perhaps TRBD1 (5 bases). The V gene's germline CDR1 is SEHNR and CDR2 FQNEAQ (reference sequence). V dropped 1 base and J dropped 2 bases, with 15 bases sitting between them. The CDR3 sequence is 17 residues long.

The gene calls are TRBV5-1 and TRBJ2-7; 10 positions match TRBD2. Germline V gene sequence: CDR1 SGHRS, CDR2 YFSETQ. CDR3 length equals 13 residues. The trim removed 3 bases at V and 3 bases at J, leaving 0 bases unmatched. This CDR3 reads CASSWTSGYEQYF. CDR3 in DNA: TGCGCCAGCAGCTGGACTAGCGGCTACGAGCAGTACTTC.

The V call is TRBV27, the J call TRBJ1-1; D perhaps matches TRBD1 (5 bases). Per germline, CDR1 MNHEY and CDR2 SMNVEV (reference sequence). This CDR3 comprises 12 residues. V lost 6 bases and J lost 1, with 6 bases in between. DNA of the CDR3: TGTGCCAGCAGGACAGAGAACACTGAAGCTTTCTTT. Its translation is CASRTENTEAFF.

The chain has TRBV19 and TRBJ1-2; tentatively, D is TRBD1 (6 bases). Germline V CDR1 and CDR2: LNHDA, SQIVND (reference sequence). V was trimmed by 4 bases and J by 7 bases, leaving 19 bases between them. This CDR3 comprises 15 residues. CDR3 sequence (DNA): TGTGCCAGTAGTACCAGCCGCCACAGGGTCGGTGGCTACACCTTC. Its protein is CASSTSRHRVGGYTF.

This chain joins TRBV27 and TRBJ1-2; 7 nucleotides match TRBD1. CDR3 length: 16 amino acids. Germline V lookup: CDR1 MNHEY, CDR2 SMNVEV (reference sequence). J lost 7 bases, V lost 0 bases, and 11 bases had no gene match. CDR3 in DNA: TGTGCCAGCAGTTTATCCCCAGGGGGGAACGTTGGTGGCTACACCTTC. It is translated as CASSLSPGGNVGGYTF.

This chain connects TRBV7-2 to TRBJ2-2, with D maybe TRBD2 (5 bases). The V gene's germline CDR1 is SGHTA and CDR2 FQGNSA. This CDR3 region has 17 residues. The V and J ends lost 4 bases and 3 bases respectively, with 18 bases between them. DNA for the CDR3: TGTGCCAGCAGCTCCGCCCGACCTTTCGGGGACACCGGGGAGCTGTTTTTT. Translating gives CASSSARPFGDTGELFF.

The chain recombines TRBV9 with TRBJ2-2; 7 bases agree with TRBD2. CDR3 length: 16 residues. In germline, CDR1 is SGDLS, CDR2 YYNGEE. V shed 4 bases and J 0 bases; nucleotides not matched to a gene: 6. DNA for the CDR3: TGTGCCAGCAGCCCCCTAGCGGAGACGAACACCGGGGAGCTGTTTTTT. It is translated as CASSPLAETNTGELFF.

The chain combines TRBV24-1 with TRBJ2-3, with D possibly matching TRBD1 (6 bases). The V gene's germline CDR1 is KGHDR and CDR2 SFDVKD. The CDR3 sequence is 13 residues long. V gave up 5 bases and J gave up 2 bases, with 7 bases separating them. CDR3 nucleotides: TGTGCCACCAGTGGGGGACACACAGATACGCAGTATTTT. The encoded protein is CATSGGHTDTQYF.

The V call is TRBV12-3 or TRBV12-4, the J call TRBJ1-2; TRBD1 matches 7 bases. V was clipped by 5 bases and J by 12 bases; unmatched bases: 12. This CDR3 contains 13 residues. The CDR3 is CASSTRTGFPHTF. DNA for the CDR3: TGTGCCAGCAGTACACGGACAGGTTTCCCGCACACCTTC.

J is TRBJ2-7 and V is TRBV15; 7 bases map to TRBD1. CDR3 length equals 15 residues. V trimming: 0 bases; J trimming: 4 bases; junction bases outside the gene matches: 6. The V gene's germline CDR1 is LNHNV and CDR2 YYDKDF (reference sequence). For the CDR3, the DNA is TGTGCCACCAGCAGAGATATGGACAGGCGATACGAGCAGTACTTC. Its translation is CATSRDMDRRYEQYF. The full variable domain, in which reference TRBV15 and TRBJ2-7 provide the parts outside the CDR3, is DAMVIQNPRYQVTQFGKPVTLSCSQTLNHNVMYWYQQKSSQAPKLLFHYYDKDFNNEADTPDNFQSRRPNTSFCFLDIRSPGLGDTAMYLCATSRDMDRRYEQYFGPGTRLTVT.

The rearrangement joins TRBV30 to TRBJ2-1, with a possible D match to TRBD2 (5 bases). The CDR3 contains 13 residues. V gave up 2 bases and J gave up 7 bases, with 12 bases separating them. Germline CDR1 is GTSNPN and CDR2 is SVGIG (reference sequence). CDR3 protein: CAWSTRASNEQFF. For the CDR3, the DNA is TGTGCCTGGAGTACTAGGGCCTCGAATGAGCAGTTCTTC.

J is TRBJ1-1 and V is TRBV3-1 (or the pseudogene TRBV3-2), with D hard to call. There are 14 residues in the CDR3. V was trimmed by 3 bases and J by 4 bases, leaving 12 bases between them. The germline V gene has CDR1 LGHDT and CDR2 YNNKEL (reference sequence). CDR3 sequence: CASSQPGRGTEAFF. CDR3 in DNA: TGTGCCAGCAGCCAGCCGGGTCGGGGCACTGAAGCTTTCTTT.

V usage is TRBV7-2 and J usage is TRBJ2-1; a possible D gene is TRBD2 (6 bases). Trimming removed 3 bases at V and 8 bases at J, with 14 bases between. CDR1 and CDR2 (germline): SGHTA, FQGNSA. This CDR3 is 14 amino acids long. The DNA of the CDR3 is TGTGCCAGCAGCTTCAGACTAGAGGGCCATGAGCAGTTCTTC. Encoded protein: CASSFRLEGHEQFF.